These 21 T cell receptor beta chains were sequenced from one sample in a study of cytomegalovirus exposure and HLA in healthy donors. Vbeta (60) and Jbeta (13) primers were used in the PCR. The assay was immunoSEQ multiplex PCR, and TCRdb's table has in-frame clones only and misses some. The sample yields 120,000 to 150,000 clones, roughly three quarters seen once. The sequenced material came from PBMCs. The receptors were sampled from a woman aged 45-65 years in good health and CMV-seronegative.

A few counts support this clone. The chain recombines TRBV5-1 with TRBJ2-5; TRBD2 matches 8 bases. This CDR3 is 16 amino acids long. The V segment lost 1 base and the J segment 5 bases; nucleotides outside the gene matches: 10. CDR1 is SGHRS, CDR2 YFSETQ, per germline. In DNA form, the CDR3 reads TGCGCCAGCAGCTTGTCGCGGGGGGCCAATCGGGAGACCCAGTACTTC. Encoded protein: CASSLSRGANRETQYF.

V gene TRBV2 combines with J gene TRBJ1-2; D not certain. There are 12 residues in the CDR3. The germline V and J ends were trimmed by 3 bases and 4 bases, with 6 bases remaining between them. CDR1 and CDR2 from the germline V gene are SNHLY and FYNNEI. Here the CDR3 reads CASSDTSYGYTF. The DNA of the CDR3 is TGTGCCAGCAGTGACACCAGCTATGGCTACACCTTC.

The V gene is TRBV9, the J gene TRBJ1-4; the D gene is possibly TRBD1 (5 bases). CDR3 length: 17 amino acids. Trimming pared 0 bases from V and 7 bases from J, leaving 19 bases between. Per the germline V gene, CDR1 is SGDLS and CDR2 is YYNGEE. For the CDR3, the DNA is TGTGCCAGCAGCGTAGGAACAGGCAATTTGAATACTGAAAAACTGTTTTTT. As protein: CASSVGTGNLNTEKLFF.

This sequence joins TRBV5-1 and TRBJ1-1, with 11 bases that match TRBD1. Germline V gene lookup returns CDR1 SGHRS and CDR2 YFSETQ. The ends lost 5 bases at V and 4 bases at J; junction bases unmatched: 10. The CDR3 loop spans 16 amino acids. The CDR3 DNA is TGCGCCAGCAGGCCCGGGACAGGGGGAGTGGGCACTGAAGCTTTCTTT. This translates into CASRPGTGGVGTEAFF.

The table lists this clone with a count of one. V is TRBV30 and J is TRBJ2-2, with a possible D match to TRBD1 (6 bases). V was cut by 4 bases and J by 1 base, with 10 bases left in between. The germline V gene encodes CDR1 GTSNPN and CDR2 SVGIG (reference sequence). There are 14 residues in the CDR3. Here the CDR3 DNA reads TGTGCCTGGAATATGGGACAGAACACCGGGGAGCTGTTTTTT. Translated, it gives CAWNMGQNTGELFF.

The genes are TRBV6-5 and TRBJ2-7, with 12 bases lining up with TRBD1. The CDR3 totals 16 residues. The V and J ends lost 2 bases and 8 bases, in that order; junction bases with no gene match: 10. The germline V gene encodes CDR1 MNHEY and CDR2 SVGAGI. The CDR3 is CASSYQFGTGGAKQYF. The CDR3 DNA reads as TGTGCCAGCAGTTACCAGTTTGGGACAGGGGGCGCAAAGCAGTACTTC.

The chain uses TRBV2 and TRBJ1-4; no definite D call. Germline V lookup: CDR1 SNHLY, CDR2 FYNNEI. V was cut by 8 bases and J by 4 bases, with 17 bases left in between. This CDR3 contains 15 residues. The CDR3 DNA reads TGTGCCAGCTGGTCGCGGGGAAATAATAATGAAAAACTGTTTTTT. This encodes CASWSRGNNNEKLFF.

V gene TRBV13 combines with J gene TRBJ2-3; unclear D gene. The CDR3 is 16 residues long. The ends were cut back, 0 bases at V and 3 bases at J, with 13 bases in the middle. CDR1 and CDR2 (germline): PRHDT, FYEKMQ (reference sequence). The chain's CDR3 is CASSLGLKRLTDTQYF. CDR3 coding DNA: TGTGCCAGCAGCTTAGGCCTTAAGCGACTGACAGATACGCAGTATTTT. Filled out from reference TRBV13 and TRBJ2-3, the complete variable domain reads AAGVIQSPRHLIKEKRETATLKCYPIPRHDTVYWYQQGPGQDPQFLISFYEKMQSDKGSIPDRFSAQQFSDYHSELNMSSLELGDSALYFCASSLGLKRLTDTQYFGPGTRLTVL.

This clone was recorded a few times. The gene calls are TRBV6-1 and TRBJ2-2; D might be TRBD2 (5 bases). Deletions cut 2 bases from V and 7 bases from J, with 11 bases between. CDR3 size: 14 residues. Germline CDR1 is MNHNS and CDR2 is SASEGT. The CDR3 bases are TGTGCCAGCAGTGAAATGGTAGGGAGCGGGGAGCTGTTTTTT. Its protein is CASSEMVGSGELFF.

The sample holds one count of this clone. The rearrangement uses TRBV6-1 and TRBJ2-5, with a tentative D call TRBD2 (5 bases). The germline V and J ends were trimmed by 3 bases and 0 bases, with 11 bases remaining between them. The CDR3 is 15 residues long. Germline-derived CDR1 and CDR2 are MNHNS and SASEGT. The CDR3 here is CASSDIGGYQETQYF. The CDR3 DNA follows: TGTGCCAGCAGTGATATTGGCGGGTACCAAGAGACCCAGTACTTC.

The chain is built from TRBV28 and TRBJ1-6, with TRBD1 matching over 8 bases. The V gene end was trimmed by 6 bases and the J gene end by 7 bases; junction bases not matched to a gene: 8. The CDR3 totals 15 residues. Germline CDR1 and CDR2: MDHEN and SYDVKM. The CDR3 DNA follows: TGTGCCAGCAGAGGTCTCAGGGGGCTGAATTCACCCCTCCACTTT. It yields the protein CASRGLRGLNSPLHF.

The chain uses TRBV19 and TRBJ1-1, with 9 bases that match TRBD1. CDR3 size: 14 residues. From germline, CDR1 is LNHDA and CDR2 SQIVND (reference sequence). With 4 bases clipped from V and 13 bases from J, the junction kept 13 bases outside the gene matches. As DNA, the CDR3 is TGTGCCAGTAGTAAGTCCCGGGACAGGGTATCTGTTTTCTTT. This encodes CASSKSRDRVSVFF.

The chain couples TRBV7-2 to TRBJ1-1; no reliable D call. V was trimmed by 0 bases and J by 0 bases, leaving 11 bases between them. This CDR3 contains 16 residues. CDR1 and CDR2 (germline): SGHTA, FQGNSA. The CDR3 nucleotides are TGTGCCAGCAGCTTAGCCCCCACAGCTATGAACACTGAAGCTTTCTTT. Protein sequence: CASSLAPTAMNTEAFF.

This chain links TRBV19 with TRBJ1-5; 9 bases line up with TRBD1. The V gene end was trimmed by 8 bases and the J gene end by 7 bases; junction bases not matched to a gene: 9. This CDR3 region has 14 residues. CDR1 LNHDA and CDR2 SQIVND come from the germline V gene (reference sequence). The CDR3 nucleotides are TGTGCCAGTGGCGGGACAGGGCGGCAACAGCCCCAGCATTTT. Translated, it gives CASGGTGRQQPQHF. Variable domain in full (rest from reference TRBV19 and TRBJ1-5): DGGITQSPKYLFRKEGQNVTLSCEQNLNHDAMYWYRQDPGQGLRLIYYSQIVNDFQKGDIAEGYSVSREKKESFPLTVTSAQKNPTAFYLCASGGTGRQQPQHFGDGTRLSIL.

The CDR3, as DNA: TGTGCCAGCAGGGACGGGGGGCGGGATACGCAGTATTTT. It codes for CASRDGGRDTQYF. The V and J genes are TRBV6-6 and TRBJ2-3; tentatively, D is TRBD2 (7 bases). Germline V gene data show CDR1 as MNHNY and CDR2 as SVGAGI (reference sequence). V was clipped by 6 bases and J by 6 bases, with 13 bases between them. This CDR3 is 13 amino acids long.

The chain's CDR3 is CASSQDTSTASTGELFF. The CDR3 DNA follows: TGTGCCAGCAGCCAAGATACTTCGACAGCTAGCACCGGGGAGCTGTTTTTT. The rearrangement joins TRBV4-2 to TRBJ2-2, with D tentatively TRBD1 (5 bases). The germline V gene encodes CDR1 LGHNA and CDR2 YNFKEQ. CDR3 length: 17 amino acids. Trimming shortened V by 0 bases and J by 4 bases, and 15 bases separated the two germline ends.

The CDR3 DNA follows: TGCGCCAGCAGCCCAGTGGCGGGCGGCGGGGAGACCCAGTACTTC. This sequence encodes CASSPVAGGGETQYF. This chain connects TRBV4-3 to TRBJ2-5; tentative D call: TRBD2 (5 bases). The CDR3 has 15 residues. CDR1 and CDR2 from the germline V gene are LGHNA and YSLEER. The V gene lost 4 bases and the J gene lost 5 bases, with 17 bases spanning the gap.

V and J are TRBV5-4 and TRBJ2-7; 7 bases line up with TRBD1. There are 14 residues in the CDR3. The germline CDR1 and CDR2 sequences are SGHNT and YYREEE (reference sequence). V shed 1 base and J 5 bases; nucleotides not matched to a gene: 6. The CDR3 spells CASSLRQGVDEQYF. CDR3 nucleotides: TGTGCCAGCAGCTTGAGACAGGGTGTAGACGAGCAGTACTTC.

The chain recombines TRBV29-1 with TRBJ2-3; D is unresolved. Trimming pared 6 bases from V and 8 bases from J, leaving 18 bases between. The germline V gene encodes CDR1 SQVTM and CDR2 ANQGSEA. This CDR3 has 13 amino acids. CDR3: CSVAKINSGTQYF. CDR3 in DNA: TGCAGCGTCGCGAAAATTAACAGTGGTACGCAGTATTTT.

This clone has just a few counts. J is TRBJ1-4 and V is TRBV4-1; a weak D match, TRBD1 (6 bases). CDR1 is MGHRA and CDR2 is YSYEKL in the germline V gene. V was pared by 3 bases and J by 8 bases, with 25 bases between. CDR3 length equals 18 residues. The DNA for the CDR3 is TGCGCCAGCAGCCAGATTGGACAGACCCAAATCTCTGTGGAAAAACTGTTTTTT. It is translated as CASSQIGQTQISVEKLFF.

This clone was seen only a few times. V and J are TRBV20-1 and TRBJ2-1; D uncertain. The CDR3 is 11 residues long. CDR1 is DFQATT and CDR2 is SNEGSKA in the germline V gene (reference sequence). V was pared by 3 bases and J by 5 bases, with 5 bases between. CDR3 protein: CSASPDNEQFF. DNA of the CDR3: TGCAGTGCTAGCCCCGACAATGAGCAGTTCTTC.